This T cell receptor beta chain was sequenced for a study of PD-L1 blockade in urothelial cancer (dated by TCRdb to 2017 to 2019). Broadly, across the study: All patients started therapy in the mid-2010s and received atezolizumab 1,200 mg intravenously every 3 weeks. In the same patients, whole exome sequencing and RNA sequencing of pretreatment tumors were performed in addition to TCR sequencing. Durable clinical benefit was defined as progression-free survival longer than 6 months, and TCR features were also tested against progression-free and overall survival. Roughly nine patients achieved durable clinical benefit and about 19 did not. Blood samples were analyzed at two time points: 3 weeks after treatment start (second dose) and 6 weeks after treatment start. Patients had an ECOG performance status of 0 or 1 and had received between 0 and 3 prior chemotherapy regimens. Pretreatment tumor samples, along with matched peripheral blood serially collected before and after atezolizumab treatment, were subjected to TCR sequencing. Blood samples yielded a median of 141,255 T cells and approximately 83,000 unique TCRs, with median clonality approximately 0.08. Somatic, immune and clinical correlates of response to PD-L1 blockade with atezolizumab in urothelial cancer were the focus of an exploratory multi-omic analysis. About 90% of the 29 patients were males with bladder-origin urothelial cancer, and about 60% of the roughly 30 reported a prior smoking history. Pretreatment blood TCR-seq was available for twenty-nine patients, at least one posttreatment blood collection was obtained for approximately 25 patients, and tumor TCR-seq was available for approximately 25 patients.

In light of the paper, this sample's time point label describes: pretreatment peripheral blood. The cohort comprised nearly 30 patients with locally advanced or metastatic urothelial carcinoma treated at Memorial Sloan Kettering on a trial protocol. Peripheral blood mononuclear cells were collected pretreatment and during treatment, with between 1 and 8 total time points obtained per patient. The Qiagen DNeasy Blood extraction kit was used to purify genomic DNA from total PBMCs and from tumor samples. PBMCs were collected pretreatment and during treatment, and were isolated and stored as previously described. Each PCR received spiked-in synthetic TCR analog templates so that absolute template abundance could be estimated from read counts. TCRbeta CDR3 regions were amplified from genomic DNA with bias-controlled V and J gene primers using the immunoSEQ assay. Sequencing of rearranged TCRbeta segments was done at approximately 20X coverage. As for the original processing: Sequencing errors were corrected by clustering, and CDR3s were annotated against IMGT so that V, D and J genes could be assigned. Downstream analyses used only productive TCRbeta rearrangements, leaving out any out-of-frame or stop-codon sequences. Clonality was calculated as one minus the Shannon entropy normalized by the log of the number of unique productive sequences. Clones differing between time points or between blood and tumor were identified by Fisher's exact test with Benjamini-Hochberg correction at adjusted p below 0.01. TCRdb took this table from immuneACCESS and kept in-frame rearrangements with V and J called. Such tables lack part of the clones; where checked against another copy, unresolved V genes explain under half of the gap, and the rest is unexplained. From that table come the V and J calls and clone size; the DNA was used to work out D and trimming. The sample data list about 43,000 clones, and 80% of these were observed just once. Roughly 15% of the sample goes to the ten largest clones.

With respect to this clone: Its antigen has not been determined. No base quality values were provided; no much bigger clone lies one nucleotide off.

The paper's findings and limits, for the study overall: Patients with durable benefit showed greater expansion of tumor-associated TCR clones in peripheral blood 3 weeks after starting treatment (n ≈ 21, p = 0.022). Small sample size (n ≈ 29) and many exploratory analyses mean the results are intended to be hypothesis-generating. Improved progression-free and overall survival was associated with having pretreatment peripheral blood TCR clonality below the median.

The sequence came from a man aged 60 to 75 with urothelial cancer. Sequencing was performed on PBMCs, taken around atezolizumab (anti-PD-L1) treatment.

Here the CDR3 is given as CASSIRQDMGRGEKLFF. The sequence in DNA is TGTGCCAGTAGTATTCGACAGGATATGGGCCGAGGGGAAAAACTGTTTTTT. The receptor chain draws on TRBV19 and TRBJ1-4, and the D gene may be TRBD1, 6 bases matching. Cut back by 3 bases and 8 bases, the V and J ends lie 22 bases apart. Reading from cysteine to phenylalanine, the CDR3 counts 17 amino acids. CDR3 DNA is the only sequence kept; it has 51 bases, read in frame from the first base. The germline V gene encodes CDR1 LNHDA and CDR2 SQIVND (reference sequence).